A selection of T cell receptor beta chains follows, all from one sample in a study of T cell responses to AZD1222 COVID-19 vaccine. Measured with immunoSEQ multiplex PCR; TCRdb has only the in-frame clones, and not every one. The repertoire holds over 100,000 clones, with about 82% as singletons. The sample here was peripheral blood, taken on day 0 of AZD1222 vaccination. All receptors come from an adult in good health. The CDR3 runs from the conserved cysteine through the conserved F or W. A D gene is named only where the DNA matches it firmly. Expanded clones get a size class; other rows say once, few or many, or leave the size out.

clone_size	d_call	v_call	j_call	cdr3_nt	cdr3_aa
NA	TRBD2	TRBV9	TRBJ2-7	TGTGCCAGCAGCACTAGCGGGGGGTCCGACGAGCAGTACTTC	CASSTSGGSDEQYF
few	NA	TRBV21-1	TRBJ1-2	TGTGCCAGCAGCAAACGAAAAGGACAGGGGACGAACTATGGCTACACCTTC	CASSKRKGQGTNYGYTF
NA	NA	TRBV4-3	TRBJ1-6	TGCGCCAGCAGCCAATTCCGCGGGGCGAGTTCACCCCTCCACTTT	CASSQFRGASSPLHF
NA	NA	TRBV5-1	TRBJ1-1	TGCGCCAGCAGCGCGGACACCTACACTGAAGCTTTCTTT	CASSADTYTEAFF
NA	NA	TRBV27	TRBJ1-3	TGTGCCAGCAGTTTTCAGGCTGGAAACACCATATATTTT	CASSFQAGNTIYF
NA	NA	TRBV6-5	TRBJ2-1	TGTGCTACGGGTGCGGTTGAGCAGTTCTTC	CATGAVEQFF
once	NA	TRBV30	TRBJ1-2	TGTGCCTGGAGACGGGGTGGCTACACCTTC	CAWRRGGYTF
NA	TRBD1	TRBV12-3/TRBV12-4	TRBJ2-5	TGTGCCAGCAGTTTGGAACAGGGGACCCCCCAGTACTTC	CASSLEQGTPQYF
NA	NA	TRBV19	TRBJ1-2	TGTGCCAGTAGTATAGGGGGCGACGGCTACACCTTC	CASSIGGDGYTF
NA	TRBD2	TRBV19	TRBJ2-1	TGTGCCAGTAGTATACTAGCGGGGGTGAATGAGCAGTTCTTC	CASSILAGVNEQFF
NA	NA	TRBV9	TRBJ2-2	TGTGCCAGCAGCGTCCGGGATCCGGGCACCGGGGAGCTGTTTTTT	CASSVRDPGTGELFF
NA	TRBD1	TRBV28	TRBJ1-5	TGTGCCAGCAGTCCACAGGGGGCCGGTCAGCCCCAGCATTTT	CASSPQGAGQPQHF
once	NA	TRBV7-2	TRBJ1-1	TGTGCCAGCAGCTTAGACGGTCGTAGGGAAACTGAAGCTTTCTTT	CASSLDGRRETEAFF
NA	NA	TRBV5-6	TRBJ2-1	TGTGCCAGCAGCTTGACGTCCAATGAGCAGTTCTTC	CASSLTSNEQFF
NA	NA	TRBV6-2/TRBV6-3	TRBJ1-2	TGTGCCAGCAGTTACTCCGGCAGACACTATGGCTACACCTTC	CASSYSGRHYGYTF
NA	TRBD1	TRBV7-2	TRBJ1-6	TGTGCCAGCAGCTCTCCGGGACAGAGATCACCCCTCCACTTT	CASSSPGQRSPLHF
once	TRBD1	TRBV12-5	TRBJ2-5	TGTGCTAGTGGTTTGGGACAGGGCCGTGAGACCCAGTACTTC	CASGLGQGRETQYF
NA	NA	TRBV15	TRBJ2-2	TGTGCCACCAGCAGCCCAGAGAACACCGGGGAGCTGTTTTTT	CATSSPENTGELFF
many	NA	TRBV4-1	TRBJ1-4	TGCGCCAGCAGCCGATGGGGAGCTAATGAAAAACTGTTTTTT	CASSRWGANEKLFF
NA	TRBD1	TRBV2	TRBJ2-2	TGTGCCAGCAGTGAAGCACGACAGGGGGCGGGCGGGGAGCTGTTTTTT	CASSEARQGAGGELFF
NA	NA	TRBV25-1	TRBJ2-2	TGTGCCAGCGAGAACACCGGGGAGCTGTTTTTT	CASENTGELFF
NA	TRBD1	TRBV5-1	TRBJ2-7	TGCGCCAGCAGCGGGACAGGGGACTACGAGCAGTACTTC	CASSGTGDYEQYF
NA	TRBD2	TRBV4-3	TRBJ2-2	TGCGCCAGCAGCCGGGTAGCGGGGGGGAGAAACACCGGGGAGCTGTTTTTT	CASSRVAGGRNTGELFF
many	NA	TRBV3-1/TRBV3-2	TRBJ1-5	TGTGCCAGCAGTCAACAGGGAAATCAGCCCCAGCATTTT	CASSQQGNQPQHF
NA	NA	TRBV7-9	TRBJ1-4	TGTGCCAGCACCCCATTTGGGTCAAATGAAAAACTGTTTTTT	CASTPFGSNEKLFF
once	NA	TRBV7-2	TRBJ2-5	TGTGCCAGCACCCTGGGGCAGGGCGGGACCCAGTACTTC	CASTLGQGGTQYF
NA	NA	TRBV10-1	TRBJ1-6	TGCGCCAGCAGTGAGATTGCCGGATCAGGCCTCCACTTT	CASSEIAGSGLHF
few	NA	TRBV5-5	TRBJ1-5	TGTGCCAGCAGCGTTGCCAGGGATAGCAATCAGCCCCAGCATTTT	CASSVARDSNQPQHF
NA	NA	TRBV19	TRBJ1-2	TGTGCCAGCAGGGACGGTGTATATGGCTACACCTTC	CASRDGVYGYTF
NA	NA	TRBV13	TRBJ1-5	TGTGCCAGCAGCTTAGGTGGGGGGGGCTGGAGCAATCAGCCCCAGCATTTT	CASSLGGGGWSNQPQHF
NA	TRBD1	TRBV7-2	TRBJ2-1	TGTGCCAGCAGCCTCGACAGGGCGACCTACAATGAGCAGTTCTTC	CASSLDRATYNEQFF
once	NA	TRBV28	TRBJ1-5	TGTGCCACCAGGGAGGGGCCAAATCAGCCCCAGCATTTT	CATREGPNQPQHF
NA	NA	TRBV28	TRBJ2-7	TGTGCCAGCACCGGGGCCTCCGAGCAGTACTTC	CASTGASEQYF
NA	TRBD1	TRBV9	TRBJ2-1	TGTGCCAGCAGCGAAGGACAGGGTCGATCTCTTCAGTTCTTC	CASSEGQGRSLQFF
NA	NA	TRBV27	TRBJ2-5	TGTGCCAGCAGTCTAAAAAAACAGGTTGGGGGGACCCAGTACTTC	CASSLKKQVGGTQYF
NA	NA	TRBV2	TRBJ1-2	TGTGCCAGGCAAGTCGGAATAGCTAACTATGGCTACACCTTC	CARQVGIANYGYTF
NA	TRBD1	TRBV7-2	TRBJ2-7	TGTGCCAGCAGCTTGGACAGGGCGTACGAGCAGTACTTC	CASSLDRAYEQYF
NA	NA	TRBV10-3	TRBJ2-5	TGTGCCATCAGTGAGATGGGTGGGGAGACCCAGTACTTC	CAISEMGGETQYF
NA	NA	TRBV7-3	TRBJ1-1	TGTGCCAGCAGCTTCAGAATGAACACTGAAGCTTTCTTT	CASSFRMNTEAFF
NA	NA	TRBV6-2/TRBV6-3	TRBJ2-5	TGTGCCAGCAGTAAAACAGAAGAATACCAAGAGACCCAGTACTTC	CASSKTEEYQETQYF
few	TRBD1	TRBV4-1	TRBJ2-7	TGCGCCAGCAGCCTCGCCGGGACAGGCTTCTACGAGCAGTACTTC	CASSLAGTGFYEQYF
NA	NA	TRBV10-3	TRBJ1-2	TGTGCCATCACCCGCCGCTTGGACAGTATACTAGATGGCTACACCTTC	CAITRRLDSILDGYTF
NA	NA	TRBV11-3	TRBJ2-1	TGTGCCAGCAGCTTAGCCGAGACTGGATTGAATGAGCAGTTCTTC	CASSLAETGLNEQFF
once	NA	TRBV4-1	TRBJ2-7	TGCGCCAGCAGCCAAGAATGGGGGGCTTCCTACGAGCAGTACTTC	CASSQEWGASYEQYF
NA	TRBD1	TRBV13	TRBJ2-1	TGTGCCAGCAGCGGGGACAGGGGTTTACTCTATTCGGGGGCCGACTCCTACAATGAGCAGTTCTTC	CASSGDRGLLYSGADSYNEQFF
NA	TRBD1	TRBV6-1	TRBJ1-3	TGTGCCAGCGGGCAGGGACAGGGGGCGGGAAACACCATATATTTT	CASGQGQGAGNTIYF
many	NA	TRBV10-3	TRBJ1-5	TGTGCCATCAGTGAAGGGAACGGGAATCAGCCCCAGCATTTT	CAISEGNGNQPQHF
NA	NA	TRBV28	TRBJ1-1	TGTGCCAGCAGTTTTCGCGGGGGGGGACCTGGGAACACTGAAGCTTTCTTT	CASSFRGGGPGNTEAFF
NA	NA	TRBV7-3	TRBJ2-3	TGTGCCAGCAGCTCCCGGGTTAGCCCGAGCACAGATACGCAGTATTTT	CASSSRVSPSTDTQYF
NA	NA	TRBV4-1	TRBJ2-4	TGCGCCAGCAGCCAAGTGCAGGGGATGGGCATTCAGTACTTC	CASSQVQGMGIQYF
NA	NA	TRBV4-3	TRBJ1-6	TGCGCCAGCAGCCAAGACCCAGGGTTGGGTAATTCACCCCTCCACTTT	CASSQDPGLGNSPLHF
few	NA	TRBV20-1	TRBJ1-1	TGCAGTGCAAGAGATTCTGAAGCTTTCTTT	CSARDSEAFF
NA	NA	TRBV14	TRBJ1-2	TGTGCCAGCAGCACGGCAGGGCGAGGGGGCTACACCTTC	CASSTAGRGGYTF
NA	TRBD1	TRBV19	TRBJ1-2	TGTGCCAGTAGTCCTACCCCGGGACAGGGGAAGATTGGCTACACCTTC	CASSPTPGQGKIGYTF